This T cell receptor (beta chain) was sequenced in a study of regulatory T cells in long-lasting Graves disease. Study-wide points: More public clonotypes were shared by persistent patients (around 2,800) than by new patients (about 1,000).

As to time point: persistent/refractory GD, antithyroid drugs over 5 years with positive TRAb. From RNA extracted from PBMCs, the TCR library was made. Researchers made TCR beta libraries by using iRepertoire HTBI primers and running Arm-PCR on CDR3 regions. TCRdb ran MiXCR on the multiplex PCR reads and lists one entry per CDR3 protein. Counted here are 300,000 to 500,000 distinct CDR3 sequences, more than 20% occurring once; the ten biggest clones make up 20% to 25%. The CDR3 sequence is 13 residues long. Per the germline V gene, CDR1 is SGHRS and CDR2 is YFSETQ. V lost 0 bases, J lost 7 bases, and 11 bases lay in between. This clonotype was picked up a small number of times. Its target is unknown.

This specimen was peripheral blood mononuclear cells (PBMCs), taken when the disease was refractory, from a patient treated with antithyroid drugs. This clonotype was sampled from a female donor with Graves disease. The J gene is TRBJ2-7, the V gene TRBV5-1; D remains ambiguous. The CDR3 loop is CASSLEGWLEQYF. CDR3 coding DNA: TGCGCCAGCAGCTTGGAGGGCTGGCTTGAGCAGTACTTC. The full variable domain, rest sourced from reference TRBV5-1 and TRBJ2-7, is KAGVTQTPRYLIKTRGQQVTLSCSPISGHRSVSWYQQTPGQGLQFLFEYFSETQRNKGNFPGRFSGRQFSNSRSEMNVSTLELGDSALYLCASSLEGWLEQYFGPGTRLTVT.